Included here is one T cell receptor (beta chain) sequence, with context. These data are taken from a study of technical replicates of blood from a few donors. Sequencing used immunoSEQ multiplex PCR; TCRdb keeps in-frame clones, though not all of them. The sample consists of 75,000 to 100,000 clones, approximately 94% of them appearing once. The TCR was taken from a human donor in good health. Sequencing used T cells isolated from PBMCs.

In DNA, the CDR3 is TGTGCCACCAGCAGGGGCTCGGGAGTCGGCAATCAGCCCCAGCATTTT. Translation gives CATSRGSGVGNQPQHF. This chain connects TRBV15 to TRBJ1-5; the D is unclear. Trimming took off 3 bases at V and 2 bases at J, with 14 bases between the two ends. CDR1 and CDR2 from the germline V gene are LNHNV and YYDKDF (reference sequence). The CDR3 loop spans 16 amino acids.